A single sample is the source of the 19 T cell receptor beta chains below, sequenced in a study of breast tumors, draining lymph nodes, adjacent tissues. Breast cancer patients provided tissue from their axillary draining lymph nodes. A single record per CDR3 protein comes from TCRdb applying MiXCR to the multiplex PCR reads. The repertoire holds about 230,000 distinct CDR3 sequences, with about 32% as singletons. The sequenced sample was axillary lymph node tissue. The receptors were sampled from a female donor with breast cancer. Some clones in this sample may be carry-over from other donors' samples.

In its sample, this clonotype was seen many times. The chain joins TRBV6-6 to TRBJ2-2; D unresolved. CDR1 is MNHNY and CDR2 is SVGAGI in the germline V gene (reference sequence). This CDR3 comprises 14 residues. The V end was cut by 0 bases, the J end by 5 bases, with 7 bases between. The CDR3 DNA follows: TGTGCCAGCAGTTACTCGGCGAGAACCGGGGAGCTGTTTTTT. It encodes CASSYSARTGELFF.

This clonotype was seen many times. The chain couples TRBV11-2 to TRBJ2-7, with D uncertain. The CDR3 covers 13 residues. Germline lookup yields CDR1 SGHAT and CDR2 FQNNGV. The V and J ends lost 7 bases and 2 bases respectively, with 12 bases between them. The CDR3 spells CASNQITAYEQYF. CDR3 DNA: TGTGCCAGCAATCAGATTACAGCCTACGAGCAGTACTTC.

This clonotype was recorded at least ten times. The V call is TRBV20-1, the J call TRBJ1-5; 7 positions agree with TRBD1. Germline V CDR1 and CDR2: DFQATT, SNEGSKA (reference sequence). The CDR3 runs to 16 residues. The J segment lost 3 bases and the V segment lost 2 bases, leaving 10 bases of the junction unmatched. This CDR3 is CSARRDMGQINQPQHF. Written as DNA, the CDR3 is TGCAGTGCTAGACGCGATATGGGACAGATCAATCAGCCCCAGCATTTT.

The V call is TRBV5-6, the J call TRBJ1-2; 7 bases map to TRBD1. Looked up from germline, CDR1 is SGHDT and CDR2 is YYEEEE. The ends lost 4 bases at V and 5 bases at J; junction bases unmatched: 11. CDR3 length: 15 residues. For the CDR3, the DNA is TGTGCCAGCAGCGTAGACAGGGCGCCTTTGTATGGCTACACCTTC. This sequence encodes CASSVDRAPLYGYTF.

This clonotype was recorded at least ten times. The rearrangement joins TRBV6-6 to TRBJ1-5; TRBD1 aligns across 9 bases. Trimming took 5 bases from V and 7 from J; bases not matched to a gene: 9. The CDR3 is 15 amino acids. In germline, CDR1 is MNHNY, CDR2 SVGAGI (reference sequence). CDR3: CASSDNSDRGQPQHF. The CDR3 DNA sequence: TGTGCCAGCAGTGACAACTCGGACAGGGGCCAGCCCCAGCATTTT.

With respect to this clonotype: With a much larger clone just one base away, this may be a read error. The rearrangement links TRBV14 to TRBJ2-4; the D gene is possibly TRBD2 (6 bases). In germline, CDR1 is SGHDN, CDR2 FVKESK. The CDR3 runs to 14 residues. In nucleotides, the CDR3 is TGTGCCAGCAGTTTCGGGAGATCGAAAAACATTCGGTCCTTC. Translated: CASSFGRSKNIRSF.

The sample holds many counts of this clonotype. The chain carries TRBV11-2 and TRBJ2-7; perhaps TRBD1 as D (6 bases). This CDR3 region has 16 residues. Germline loops: CDR1 SGHAT, CDR2 FQNNGV. Trimming stripped 1 base from V and 1 base from J, with 14 bases between. The CDR3 region is CASSLGLKTGSYEQYF. The CDR3 DNA reads as TGTGCCAGCAGCTTAGGTTTAAAGACAGGATCCTACGAGCAGTACTTC.

This clonotype was counted many times. This chain uses TRBV9 with TRBJ2-2; TRBD2 matches 7 bases. V shed 2 bases and J 7 bases; nucleotides not matched to a gene: 8. Germline V gives CDR1 SGDLS, CDR2 YYNGEE. The CDR3 sequence is 15 residues long. This chain's CDR3 is CASSVAGVRRGELFF. CDR3 bases: TGTGCCAGCAGCGTCGCGGGAGTCAGACGCGGGGAGCTGTTTTTT. The variable domain in full, with the rest retrieved from reference TRBV9 and TRBJ2-2, is DSGVTQTPKHLITATGQRVTLRCSPRSGDLSVYWYQQSLDQGLQFLIQYYNGEERAKGNILERFSAQQFPDLHSELNLSSLELGDSALYFCASSVAGVRRGELFFGEGSRLTVL.

Comments on this clonotype: One end of the junction does not line up with germline, which may come from a read error. CDR3 DNA: TGTGCGACGAGGCGGGGAGAGGCCCAGTACTTC. Translated, it gives CATRRGEAQYF. V is TRBV7-3 and J is TRBJ2-5; a possible D gene is TRBD2 (6 bases). CDR3 size: 11 residues. The germline V gene encodes CDR1 SGHTA and CDR2 FQGTGA.

A note on this clonotype: A much larger clone is a single base away; this may be a read error. This chain joins TRBV7-9 and TRBJ1-1; TRBD1 agrees at 7 bases. The CDR3 has 15 amino acids. The ends lost 4 bases at V and 6 bases at J; junction bases unmatched: 11. From germline, CDR1 is SEHNR and CDR2 FQNEAQ (reference sequence). The DNA for the CDR3 is TGTGCCAGCAGCTCTCCTTGGACAGGCGGCGCTGAAGCTTTCTTT. This sequence encodes CASSSPWTGGAEAFF.

This clonotype showed up many times. The chain links TRBV4-1 to TRBJ2-7, with D hard to call. Germline V gives CDR1 MGHRA, CDR2 YSYEKL. V was pared by 4 bases and J by 3 bases, with 13 bases between. There are 14 residues in the CDR3. CDR3 coding DNA: TGCGCCAGCAGCCCCGGGCGACTCAACTACGAGCAGTACTTC. This encodes CASSPGRLNYEQYF.

This chain joins TRBV9 and TRBJ2-5; 8 bases map to TRBD2. The V gene end was trimmed by 4 bases and the J gene end by 5 bases; junction bases not matched to a gene: 10. The CDR3 runs 15 residues. In germline, CDR1 is SGDLS, CDR2 YYNGEE. The CDR3 coding sequence is TGTGCCAGCAGCTCGAAGGGACTAGAGTACGAGACCCAGTACTTC. Its protein is CASSSKGLEYETQYF.

This clonotype was seen repeatedly, ten times or more. This chain connects TRBV6-2 or TRBV6-3 to TRBJ2-7; the D is unclear. Between the trimmed V and J ends, which lost 2 bases and 2 bases, there was a span of 19 bases. The CDR3 totals 17 residues. Germline CDR1 is MNHEY and CDR2 is SVGEGT. CDR3 amino acids: CASSYTDRVLQPYEQYF. The CDR3, as DNA: TGTGCCAGCAGTTACACCGATAGGGTCCTCCAACCCTACGAGCAGTACTTC.

A note on this clonotype: A much larger clonotype is one base distant, so this may be a read error. CDR3 bases: TGCAGTGCTAGGGGGGGGCCAGGGACTACCTATGGCTACACCTTC. Translation: CSARGGPGTTYGYTF. The rearrangement joins TRBV20-1 to TRBJ1-2; D might be TRBD1 (6 bases). This CDR3 comprises 15 residues. Germline V lookup: CDR1 DFQATT, CDR2 SNEGSKA (reference sequence). Trimming pared 3 bases from V and 4 bases from J, leaving 18 bases between.

This clonotype was seen repeatedly, ten times or more. The rearrangement uses TRBV27 and TRBJ1-5; D is unclear. This CDR3 contains 12 residues. With 5 bases removed from V and 9 bases from J, the gap between germline ends came to 11 bases. Per the germline V gene, CDR1 is MNHEY and CDR2 is SMNVEV (reference sequence). The CDR3 spells CASSERVGPQHF. The CDR3 region has the DNA TGTGCCAGCAGTGAAAGGGTGGGGCCCCAGCATTTT.

This clonotype was observed many times. The chain carries TRBV19 and TRBJ2-1; D might be TRBD2 (5 bases). V was clipped by 5 bases and J by 0 bases, with 14 bases between them. Germline-derived CDR1 and CDR2 are LNHDA and SQIVND (reference sequence). The CDR3 runs to 16 residues. The CDR3 region is CASSLPLGSSYNEQFF. The CDR3 bases are TGTGCCAGTAGTCTCCCTCTAGGGAGCTCCTACAATGAGCAGTTCTTC.

Regarding this clonotype: Likely a read error: the CDR3 ends without its conserved phenylalanine or tryptophan. No DNA is shown, since the ends of the CDR3 on it are uncertain; the CDR3 is the one TCRdb lists. The CDR3 is CASGFRDRRSGNTLYS. V and J are TRBV7-2 and TRBJ1-3; TRBD1 is the table's D call, not checked against the DNA. Looked up from germline, CDR1 is SGHTA and CDR2 is FQGNSA. The CDR3 contains 16 residues when both ends are counted.

This clonotype was counted ten times or more. J is TRBJ1-4 and V is TRBV4-3, with TRBD1 as a possible D gene (5 bases). CDR3 length: 16 amino acids. Germline values: CDR1 LGHNA, CDR2 YSLEER. Trimming removed 0 bases from V and 8 bases from J, with 16 bases in between. CDR3 protein: CASSQDPQGAWEKLFF. The CDR3 bases are TGCGCCAGCAGCCAAGATCCGCAGGGTGCGTGGGAAAAACTGTTTTTT.

This clonotype occurred many times. The V call is TRBV6-1, the J call TRBJ1-2; the D gene is possibly TRBD1 (6 bases). V was shortened by 1 base and J by 7 bases, with 7 bases between the two germline ends. From germline, CDR1 is MNHNS and CDR2 SASEGT. This CDR3 region has 12 residues. CDR3 in amino acids: CASSEGQAGYTF. The CDR3 bases are TGTGCCAGCAGTGAAGGACAGGCTGGCTACACCTTC.